These 27 T cell receptor beta chains were all obtained from the same sample, sequenced in a study of shared clonotypes between healthy human individuals. The assay was immunoSEQ multiplex PCR, and TCRdb's table has in-frame clones only and misses some. The data show about 2.3 million clones, 85% to 95% seen once. Sequencing was performed on naive CD4+ T cells from PBMCs. Noted subset: CD45RA+ positively selected. The receptors shown here come from a man aged 18-30 years in good health. Some clones in this sample may be carry-over from other donors' samples.

The chain is built from TRBV11-2 and TRBJ2-2, with D possibly being TRBD2 (6 bases). CDR1 and CDR2 (germline): SGHAT, FQNNGV. The CDR3 contains 15 residues. The V end was cut by 5 bases, the J end by 5 bases, with 15 bases between. Here the CDR3 reads CASSPTSVLTGELFF. The DNA of the CDR3 is TGTGCCAGCAGCCCGACTAGTGTTTTGACCGGGGAGCTGTTTTTT.

The gene calls are TRBV28 and TRBJ1-5, with 7 bases matching TRBD1. CDR1 is MDHEN, CDR2 SYDVKM, per germline. V lost 5 bases to trimming and J lost 2 bases; unmatched junction nucleotides: 6. The CDR3 consists of 15 residues. CDR3 in amino acids: CASSTGVRGNQPQHF. CDR3 DNA sequence: TGTGCCAGCAGTACAGGGGTTAGAGGCAATCAGCCCCAGCATTTT. Full variable domain (rest looked up from reference TRBV28 and TRBJ1-5): DVKVTQSSRYLVKRTGEKVFLECVQDMDHENMFWYRQDPGLGLRLIYFSYDVKMKEKGDIPEGYSVSREKKERFSLILESASTNQTSMYLCASSTGVRGNQPQHFGDGTRLSIL.

The V gene is TRBV5-1, the J gene TRBJ2-1; TRBD1 is a possible D gene (6 bases). This CDR3 is built from 14 residues. CDR1 is SGHRS and CDR2 is YFSETQ in the germline V gene. Trimming removed 0 bases at V and 7 bases at J, with 11 bases between. The CDR3 spells CASSLVTGSNEQFF. The CDR3 DNA reads as TGCGCCAGCAGCTTGGTGACAGGTTCGAATGAGCAGTTCTTC. The complete variable domain, with remaining parts taken from reference TRBV5-1 and TRBJ2-1, reads KAGVTQTPRYLIKTRGQQVTLSCSPISGHRSVSWYQQTPGQGLQFLFEYFSETQRNKGNFPGRFSGRQFSNSRSEMNVSTLELGDSALYLCASSLVTGSNEQFFGPGTRLTVL.

This clone occurred once. The chain employs TRBV7-2 and TRBJ2-5; D gene ambiguous. V lost 1 base and J lost 5, with 11 bases in between. Germline V CDR1 and CDR2: SGHTA, FQGNSA. The CDR3 consists of 14 residues. The CDR3 reads CASSLGGIKETQYF. The CDR3 region has the DNA TGTGCCAGCAGCTTAGGGGGAATAAAGGAGACCCAGTACTTC.

This chain joins TRBV6-1 and TRBJ1-1, with D possibly matching TRBD1 (5 bases). The V and J ends lost 5 bases and 3 bases respectively, with 16 bases between them. CDR1 and CDR2 (germline): MNHNS, SASEGT. The CDR3 loop spans 15 amino acids. This CDR3 is CASSHSPVGDTEAFF. The DNA of the CDR3 is TGTGCCAGCAGTCATTCCCCGGTGGGGGACACTGAAGCTTTCTTT.

The chain recombines TRBV7-9 with TRBJ1-2, with no clear D. CDR1 is SEHNR, CDR2 FQNEAQ, per germline (reference sequence). The CDR3 consists of 13 residues. The ends were cut back, 6 bases at V and 8 bases at J, with 16 bases in the middle. The CDR3 sequence: CASSFDQTGGYTF. In nucleotides, the CDR3 is TGTGCCAGCAGTTTTGACCAGACGGGCGGCTACACCTTC. The whole variable domain, remainder taken from reference TRBV7-9 and TRBJ1-2, is DTGVSQNPRHKITKRGQNVTFRCDPISEHNRLYWYRQTLGQGPEFLTYFQNEAQLEKSRLLSDRFSAERPKGSFSTLEIQRTEQGDSAMYLCASSFDQTGGYTFGSGTRLTVV.

The rearrangement uses TRBV7-3 and TRBJ2-5; 7 nucleotides agree with TRBD2. Germline CDR1 is SGHTA and CDR2 is FQGTGA. J lost 5 bases, V lost 0 bases, and 6 bases had no gene match. The CDR3 spans 15 residues. CDR3 sequence reads: CASSLTLAAGETQYF. CDR3 in DNA: TGTGCCAGCAGCTTAACGTTAGCAGCGGGGGAGACCCAGTACTTC.

The chain links TRBV7-3 to TRBJ2-7; the match to TRBD1 covers 11 bases. Per the germline V gene, CDR1 is SGHTA and CDR2 is FQGTGA. The J segment lost 6 bases and the V segment lost 5 bases, leaving 3 bases of the junction unmatched. The CDR3 totals 13 residues. The CDR3 DNA is TGTGCCAGCAGCGGAGGGACAGGGGGCGAGCAGTACTTC. This encodes CASSGGTGGEQYF.

The chain recombines TRBV27 with TRBJ2-1, with D maybe TRBD2 (5 bases). The CDR3 extends over 16 amino acids. Germline V gene lookup returns CDR1 MNHEY and CDR2 SMNVEV (reference sequence). V was shortened by 4 bases and J by 5 bases, with 18 bases between the two germline ends. In DNA form, the CDR3 reads TGTGCCAGCAGTTCGGCCCCGGCGGGCTCGAACAATGAGCAGTTCTTC. Residues: CASSSAPAGSNNEQFF.

This chain uses TRBV2 with TRBJ2-1; TRBD2 matches at 8 bases. This CDR3 comprises 13 residues. V dropped 11 bases and J dropped 9; count of bases not matched to a gene: 12. Germline assignment: CDR1 SNHLY and CDR2 FYNNEI. In DNA form, the CDR3 reads TGTGCCGGCCTTTTTACTAGCGGCGGTGAGCAGTTCTTC. It encodes CAGLFTSGGEQFF.

The V call is TRBV18, the J call TRBJ1-5; TRBD1 might be the D (5 bases). V was cut by 4 bases and J by 6 bases, with 16 bases left in between. The germline V gene encodes CDR1 KGHSH and CDR2 LQKENI. The CDR3 length is 15 residues. The CDR3 DNA follows: TGTGCCAGCTCACTTCCGGGAGGGGCTAGTCAGCCCCAGCATTTT. As protein: CASSLPGGASQPQHF.

The chain links TRBV2 to TRBJ1-2; 8 positions match TRBD1. CDR1 is SNHLY and CDR2 is FYNNEI in the germline V gene. This CDR3 spans 17 amino acids. The junction had 19 bases not matched to a gene; V was cut back by 7 bases and J by 6 bases. The CDR3 sequence: CASTLLRGLDQPHGYTF. The CDR3 DNA reads as TGTGCCAGCACTCTTCTCAGGGGGCTTGATCAACCTCATGGCTACACCTTC.

The CDR3 sequence: CASSALGQVNTGELFF. CDR3 DNA: TGTGCCAGCAGCGCCCTGGGACAGGTGAACACCGGGGAGCTGTTTTTT. V and J are TRBV9 and TRBJ2-2; TRBD1 matches at 8 bases. V trimming: 3 bases; J trimming: 1 base; junction bases outside the gene matches: 5. This CDR3 comprises 16 residues. CDR1 is SGDLS and CDR2 is YYNGEE in the germline V gene.

J is TRBJ1-2 and V is TRBV28; tentative D call: TRBD1 (5 bases). The V gene lost 2 bases and the J gene lost 8 bases, with 15 bases spanning the gap. This CDR3 spans 14 amino acids. The germline gives CDR1 MDHEN, CDR2 SYDVKM. The CDR3 coding sequence is TGTGCCAGCAGTTTAACGGGAGGGGTGATCGGCTACACCTTC. Protein product: CASSLTGGVIGYTF.

As to this clone: The same CDR3 also results from other DNA sequences found in this sample. The V gene is TRBV9, the J gene TRBJ2-7; a possible D gene is TRBD1 (5 bases). V was cut by 0 bases and J by 4 bases, with 11 bases left in between. This CDR3 is built from 14 residues. From germline, CDR1 is SGDLS and CDR2 YYNGEE. CDR3 region: CASSVAVGPYEQYF. The CDR3 bases are TGTGCCAGCAGCGTAGCTGTGGGGCCGTACGAGCAGTACTTC.

The gene calls are TRBV11-2 and TRBJ2-4; 12 positions match TRBD2. The CDR3 runs 17 residues. Germline CDR1 SGHAT, CDR2 FQNNGV. Trimming took 4 bases from V and 0 from J; bases not matched to a gene: 4. The CDR3 DNA reads as TGTGCCAGCAGCTACTGGACTAGCGGGATAGCCAAAAACATTCAGTACTTC. Residues: CASSYWTSGIAKNIQYF.

As for this clone: Other DNA sequences of this sample code for an identical CDR3. The chain couples TRBV5-1 to TRBJ2-7; D is unclear. V shed 0 bases and J shed 4 bases, with 8 bases lying between them. Looked up from germline, CDR1 is SGHRS and CDR2 is YFSETQ. CDR3 length equals 13 residues. The chain's CDR3 is CASSLGQFYEQYF. DNA of the CDR3: TGCGCCAGCAGCTTGGGACAATTTTACGAGCAGTACTTC.

V usage is TRBV2 and J usage is TRBJ2-5, with TRBD2 matching 7 bases. Germline CDR1 reads SNHLY; CDR2 reads FYNNEI. Losses at the gene ends were 1 base for V and 5 bases for J; bases not matched to a gene: 7. The CDR3 totals 15 residues. The CDR3 sequence is CASSEEAGAGETQYF. CDR3 in DNA: TGTGCCAGCAGTGAAGAGGCGGGAGCTGGCGAGACCCAGTACTTC. The full variable domain, in which reference TRBV2 and TRBJ2-5 provide the parts outside the CDR3, is EPEVTQTPSHQVTQMGQEVILRCVPISNHLYFYWYRQILGQKVEFLVSFYNNEISEKSEIFDDQFSVERPDGSNFTLKIRSTKLEDSAMYFCASSEEAGAGETQYFGPGTRLLVL.

The rearrangement uses TRBV9 and TRBJ1-4; the match to TRBD1 covers 7 bases. Trimming at V came to 4 bases and at J to 7 bases, leaving 7 bases not matched to a gene. The CDR3 length is 14 residues. Germline lookup yields CDR1 SGDLS and CDR2 YYNGEE. The CDR3 DNA is TGTGCCAGCAGCATGACAGGGTGGGGTGAAAAACTGTTTTTT. It specifies CASSMTGWGEKLFF.

The rearrangement joins TRBV28 to TRBJ1-6; D not certain. The V gene's germline CDR1 is MDHEN and CDR2 SYDVKM. The CDR3 contains 15 residues. V lost 4 bases and J 9 bases, leaving 16 bases between the germline ends. The CDR3 is CASSSLGVVGSPLHF. CDR3 DNA sequence: TGTGCCAGCAGTTCACTCGGGGTCGTCGGTTCACCCCTCCACTTT.

The chain uses TRBV7-9 and TRBJ1-3; D may be TRBD1 (5 bases). The CDR3 is 15 amino acids. CDR1 is SEHNR and CDR2 is FQNEAQ in the germline V gene (reference sequence). V lost 5 bases, J lost 8 bases, and 19 bases lay in between. Written as DNA, the CDR3 is TGTGCCAGCAGCCCTCTGGGCAGGGTCCAGGACACCATATATTTT. Its translation is CASSPLGRVQDTIYF.

The chain is built from TRBV7-2 and TRBJ2-5; D may be TRBD1 (6 bases). The CDR3 has 15 residues. V lost 5 bases and J 4 bases, leaving 17 bases between the germline ends. Germline V CDR1 and CDR2: SGHTA, FQGNSA. DNA for the CDR3: TGTGCCAGCAGCAGCCACAGGGTTGTAGGAGAGACCCAGTACTTC. Translating it yields CASSSHRVVGETQYF.

This clone has only one observation. V is TRBV5-4 and J is TRBJ2-7; D is uncertain. Germline-derived CDR1 and CDR2 are SGHNT and YYREEE (reference sequence). V lost 0 bases and J 3 bases, leaving 7 bases between the germline ends. This CDR3 region has 13 residues. Written as DNA, the CDR3 is TGTGCCAGCAGCTTGGGACACCTCTACGAGCAGTACTTC. It encodes CASSLGHLYEQYF.

This clone was observed a handful of times. This same CDR3 is encoded by further DNA sequences in the sample. The rearrangement links TRBV28 to TRBJ1-2; D unresolved. Germline CDR1 and CDR2: MDHEN and SYDVKM. This CDR3 region has 13 residues. The V gene lost 1 base and the J gene lost 3 bases, with 6 bases spanning the gap. The chain's CDR3 is CASSLLVDYGYTF. In DNA form, the CDR3 reads TGTGCCAGCAGTTTATTGGTGGACTATGGCTACACCTTC.

This rearrangement joins TRBV18 to TRBJ2-1; a possible D gene is TRBD2 (5 bases). Trimming shortened V by 2 bases and J by 3 bases, and 8 bases separated the two germline ends. From germline, CDR1 is KGHSH and CDR2 LQKENI. The length of the CDR3 is 14 residues. In DNA, the CDR3 is TGTGCCAGCTCACCAGACTACCTCTACAATGAGCAGTTCTTC. Residues: CASSPDYLYNEQFF.

Details on this clone: This sample also contains other DNA sequences that code for the same CDR3. CDR3 nucleotide sequence: TGTGCCAGCAGCGTCGGATCCAGCACAGATACGCAGTATTTT. This translates into CASSVGSSTDTQYF. The chain is built from TRBV9 and TRBJ2-3, with D unclear. Trimming left V 2 bases short and J 0 bases short, with 7 bases between. CDR1 and CDR2 (germline): SGDLS, YYNGEE. CDR3 length: 14 residues.

The genes are TRBV6-6 and TRBJ1-2; tentative D call: TRBD1 (5 bases). CDR3 length equals 13 residues. Germline V gives CDR1 MNHNY, CDR2 SVGAGI (reference sequence). V was pared by 6 bases and J by 6 bases, with 14 bases between. CDR3 nucleotides: TGTGCCAGCAGCTCATGGGGGAGTGATGGCTACACCTTC. Its translation is CASSSWGSDGYTF.